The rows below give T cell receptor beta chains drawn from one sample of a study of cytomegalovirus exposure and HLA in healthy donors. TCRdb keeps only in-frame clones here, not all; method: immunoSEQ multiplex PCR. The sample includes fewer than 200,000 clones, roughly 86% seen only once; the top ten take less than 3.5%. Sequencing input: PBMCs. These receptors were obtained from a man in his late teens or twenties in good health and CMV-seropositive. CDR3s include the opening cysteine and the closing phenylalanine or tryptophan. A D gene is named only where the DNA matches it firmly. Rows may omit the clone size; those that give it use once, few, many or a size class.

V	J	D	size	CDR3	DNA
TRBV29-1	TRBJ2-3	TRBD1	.	CSVESETGVTDTQYF	TGCAGCGTCGAATCCGAGACAGGGGTCACAGATACGCAGTATTTT
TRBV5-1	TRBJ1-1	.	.	CASSLDPGENTEAFF	TGCGCCAGCAGCTTGGATCCAGGGGAGAACACTGAAGCTTTCTTT
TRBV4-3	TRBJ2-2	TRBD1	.	CASSQVGTANTGELFF	TGCGCCAGCAGCCAAGTAGGGACAGCGAACACCGGGGAGCTGTTTTTT
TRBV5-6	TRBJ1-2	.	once	CASSLVSEGGYGYTF	TGTGCCAGCAGCTTGGTATCCGAAGGGGGCTATGGCTACACCTTC
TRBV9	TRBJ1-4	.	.	CASSVYPNEKLFF	TGTGCCAGCAGCGTATATCCGAATGAAAAACTGTTTTTT
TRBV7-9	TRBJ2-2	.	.	CASSFGGTGELFF	TGTGCCAGCAGCTTTGGGGGGACCGGGGAGCTGTTTTTT
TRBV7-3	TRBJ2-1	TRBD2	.	CASSRSGGVPNEQFF	TGTGCCAGCAGCCGAAGCGGGGGGGTTCCTAATGAGCAGTTCTTC
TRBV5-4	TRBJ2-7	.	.	CASSLDIHEQYF	TGTGCCAGCAGCTTGGACATCCACGAGCAGTACTTC
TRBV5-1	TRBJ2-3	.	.	CASRGSDADTQYF	TGCGCCAGCAGAGGGAGTGACGCAGATACGCAGTATTTT
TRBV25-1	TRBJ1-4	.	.	CASSEQGSEKLFF	TGTGCCAGCAGTGAACAGGGGTCTGAAAAACTGTTTTTT
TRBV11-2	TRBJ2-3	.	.	CASSLDLDSLGDTQYF	TGTGCCAGCAGCTTAGATCTGGACTCCCTAGGGGATACGCAGTATTTT
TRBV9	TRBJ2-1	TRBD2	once	CASSVGTSGANEQFF	TGTGCCAGCAGCGTAGGGACTAGCGGGGCCAATGAGCAGTTCTTC
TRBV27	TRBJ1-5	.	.	CASSLGALRNQPQHF	TGTGCCAGCAGTTTGGGGGCTCTACGGAATCAGCCCCAGCATTTT
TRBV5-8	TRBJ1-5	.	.	CASSLEWGGGNQPQHF	TGTGCCAGCAGCTTGGAATGGGGAGGCGGGAATCAGCCCCAGCATTTT
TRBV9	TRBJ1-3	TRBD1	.	CASSSTGAGNTIYF	TGTGCCAGCAGCTCGACAGGGGCGGGAAACACCATATATTTT
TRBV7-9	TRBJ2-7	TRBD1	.	CASNQGQGYEQYF	TGTGCCAGCAACCAAGGACAGGGCTACGAGCAGTACTTC
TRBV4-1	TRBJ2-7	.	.	CASSLRQELTYEQYF	TGCGCCAGCAGCCTTAGACAGGAGTTGACCTACGAGCAGTACTTC
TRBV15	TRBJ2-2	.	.	CATSSHRDRSRGAGELFF	TGTGCCACCAGCTCTCACCGCGACAGGTCGCGAGGGGCCGGGGAGCTGTTTTTT
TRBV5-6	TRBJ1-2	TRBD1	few	CASSYRGSGYTF	TGTGCCAGCAGCTACAGGGGATCAGGCTACACCTTC
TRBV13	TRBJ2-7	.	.	CASSSQGSSYEQYF	TGTGCCAGCAGCTCTCAAGGGAGCTCCTACGAGCAGTACTTC
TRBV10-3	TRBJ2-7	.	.	CAISPSSYEQYF	TGTGCCATCAGCCCCAGCTCCTACGAGCAGTACTTC
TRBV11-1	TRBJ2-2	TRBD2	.	CASSPTGTSGGANTGELFF	TGTGCCAGCAGCCCGACCGGGACTAGCGGGGGAGCGAACACCGGGGAGCTGTTTTTT
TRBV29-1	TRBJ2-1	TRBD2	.	CSGLAGAYNEQFF	TGCAGCGGATTAGCGGGAGCTTACAATGAGCAGTTCTTC
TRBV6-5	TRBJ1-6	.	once	CASSSGRGGSNSPLHF	TGTGCCAGCAGTTCTGGGCGAGGAGGCAGTAATTCACCCCTCCACTTT
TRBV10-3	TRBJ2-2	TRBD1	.	CASGRTGGTGELFF	TGTGCCTCAGGCCGGACAGGGGGCACCGGGGAGCTGTTTTTT
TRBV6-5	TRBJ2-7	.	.	CASSYSSRRYEQYF	TGTGCCAGCAGTTACTCGAGCAGGCGCTACGAGCAGTACTTC
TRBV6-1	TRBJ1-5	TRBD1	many	CASSGQGEFQPQHF	TGTGCCAGCAGTGGTCAGGGGGAATTCCAGCCCCAGCATTTT
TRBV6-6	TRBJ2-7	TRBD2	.	CASSLAGTPYEQYF	TGTGCCAGCTCCTTAGCGGGTACCCCCTACGAGCAGTACTTC
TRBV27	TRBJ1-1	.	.	CASSPRGGGTEAFF	TGTGCCAGCAGTCCGCGCGGGGGGGGCACTGAAGCTTTCTTT
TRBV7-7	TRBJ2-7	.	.	CASSLSPLDEQYF	TGTGCTAGCAGCTTAAGCCCCCTTGACGAGCAGTACTTC
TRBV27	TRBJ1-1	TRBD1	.	CASRGRDRGLNTEAFF	TGTGCCAGCAGGGGACGGGACAGGGGATTGAACACTGAAGCTTTCTTT
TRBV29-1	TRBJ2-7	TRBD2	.	CSVEDALAGGNREQYF	TGCAGCGTTGAAGATGCGCTAGCGGGGGGAAATCGGGAGCAGTACTTC
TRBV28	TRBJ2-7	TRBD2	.	CASSPTGLAGEQYF	TGTGCCAGCAGCCCCACCGGACTAGCGGGCGAGCAGTACTTC
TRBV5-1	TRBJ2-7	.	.	CASSQQDSYEQYF	TGCGCCAGCAGCCAACAGGACTCCTACGAGCAGTACTTC
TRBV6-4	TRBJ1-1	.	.	CASSVGANTEAFF	TGTGCCAGCAGTGTTGGGGCGAACACTGAAGCTTTCTTT
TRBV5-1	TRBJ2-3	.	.	CASSLVSLTDTQYF	TGCGCCAGCAGCTTGGTGTCACTAACAGATACGCAGTATTTT
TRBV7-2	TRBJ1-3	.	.	CASRSRRHPSGNTIYF	TGTGCCAGCAGATCTCGGCGACACCCCTCTGGAAACACCATATATTTT
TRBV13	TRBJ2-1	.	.	CASLRGQVGNEQFF	TGTGCCAGCCTCCGGGGTCAGGTAGGGAATGAGCAGTTCTTC
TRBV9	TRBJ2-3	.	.	CASSFLRTDTQYF	TGTGCCAGCAGCTTTCTGAGGACAGATACGCAGTATTTT
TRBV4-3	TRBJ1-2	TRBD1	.	CASSQDVAGGFYGYTF	TGCGCCAGCAGCCAAGATGTTGCAGGGGGATTTTACGGCTACACCTTC
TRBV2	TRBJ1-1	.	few	CATVQGENTEAFF	TGTGCCACCGTACAGGGCGAGAACACTGAAGCTTTCTTT
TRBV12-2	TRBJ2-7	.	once	CASYGDRGYEQYF	TGTGCAAGTTATGGGGACAGGGGTTACGAGCAGTACTTC
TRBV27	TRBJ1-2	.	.	CASSLARGYGYTF	TGTGCCAGCAGTTTGGCCAGGGGCTATGGCTACACCTTC
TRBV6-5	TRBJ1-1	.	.	CASSYSGRNPEAFF	TGTGCCAGCAGTTACTCGGGCCGAAATCCTGAAGCTTTCTTT
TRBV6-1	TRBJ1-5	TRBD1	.	CASRGTATVTGAQHF	TGTGCCAGCAGGGGGACAGCCACGGTTACAGGGGCCCAGCATTTT
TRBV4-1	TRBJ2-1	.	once	CASSQGGTSQFF	TGCGCCAGCAGCCAAGGCGGGACGTCGCAGTTCTTC
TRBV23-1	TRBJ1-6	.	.	CASLQLSPLHF	TGCGCCAGCCTCCAACTTTCACCCCTCCACTTT
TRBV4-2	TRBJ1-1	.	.	CASSQGARNTEAFF	TGTGCCAGCAGCCAGGGGGCCAGGAACACTGAAGCTTTCTTT
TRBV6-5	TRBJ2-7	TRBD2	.	CAARERGSYEQYF	TGTGCCGCACGGGAGCGGGGCTCCTACGAGCAGTACTTC
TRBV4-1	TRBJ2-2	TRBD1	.	CASSHPGQRNTGELFF	TGCGCCAGCAGCCATCCGGGACAGAGAAACACCGGGGAGCTGTTTTTT
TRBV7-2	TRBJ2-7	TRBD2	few	CASRSTSGSYEQYF	TGTGCCAGCAGATCGACTAGCGGGTCCTACGAGCAGTACTTC
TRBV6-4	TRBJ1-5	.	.	CASSPDRNQPQHF	TGTGCCAGCAGTCCGGACAGAAATCAGCCCCAGCATTTT
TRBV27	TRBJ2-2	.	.	CASSLFPGTGELFF	TGTGCCAGCAGTTTATTTCCCGGGACCGGGGAGCTGTTTTTT